This T cell receptor (beta chain) was sequenced during a study of blood T cell repertoires in COVID-19. As for the study in general: Sites in the United States, Italy and Spain provided acute and convalescent COVID-19 samples.

This CDR3 region has 15 residues. Germline CDR1 is GTSNPN and CDR2 is SVGIG (reference sequence). The ends lost 1 base at V and 7 bases at J; junction bases unmatched: 7. Under the authors' procedure: By means of reference gene primer amplification, nucleated cell counts were estimated. Libraries were prepared by immunoSEQ multiplex PCR; TCRdb keeps only in-frame clonotypes and omits some of them. V and J calls and clone size are copied from that table; D and trimming were computed from the DNA. Of fewer than 300,000 clones in the sample, around 90% are singletons; the top ten hold roughly 0.8%. The rearrangement uses TRBV30 and TRBJ2-1, with 10 bases identical to TRBD2. The source material was peripheral blood. The receptor comes from a woman in her 30s with acute or convalescent COVID-19. Here the CDR3 DNA reads TGTGCCTGGAGTGGTGCTAGCGGGAGTGGTAATGAGCAGTTCTTC. It specifies CAWSGASGSGNEQFF.